A selection of T cell receptor beta chains follows, all from one sample in a study of blood T cell repertoires in COVID-19. Data came from immunoSEQ multiplex PCR; TCRdb stores just in-frame clones and leaves some out. The sample has about 73,000 clones, around 82% seen once. Material for sequencing was peripheral blood. The source of these receptors is a human donor in a cohort sampled during active COVID-19. Each CDR3 is given without its conserved first and last residue. The D gene is left open where the match is weak. Clone size is not always given. Where it is, it says once, few, many or a class for expanded clones.

>.|TRBD1|TRBV28
ASTIWGQGARGYT
>.|.|TRBV18
ASSTGRGTGELF
>.|.|TRBV19
ASGDGGKEQY
>.|.|TRBV5-1
ASSLPDYPQETQY
>.|.|TRBV19
ASSIGEGTGSPLH
>.|TRBD1|TRBV15
ATSRGRTGGINTEAF
>.|.|TRBV3-1/TRBV3-2
ASSPSGETQY
>.|TRBD1|TRBV11-2
ASSLEGTGASYNEQF
>.|.|TRBV7-9
ASSLAGPPSDTQY
>once|TRBD2|TRBV5-6
ASSLAGVGTQY
>few|.|TRBV5-5
ASSFGEGRQETQY
>.|TRBD1|TRBV6-9
ASSSRQGAVHEQY
>.|TRBD1|TRBV4-1
ASSQAGAGGQYGYT
>many|TRBD1|TRBV7-9
ASSLGQVNTEAF
>.|TRBD2|TRBV5-1
ASRADSGGPDTQY
>few|TRBD1|TRBV7-3
ASSLTSDRGETQY
>.|.|TRBV11-2
ASSLAVTNYGYT
>once|TRBD2|TRBV11-3
ASSPRAGGYEQY